This is a list of T cell receptor beta chains from one sample in a study of blood T cell repertoires in COVID-19. The method was immunoSEQ multiplex PCR; TCRdb's version includes in-frame clones alone and lacks a portion of them. The sample lists a few hundred thousand clones; 88% were seen once. The specimen sequenced was PBMCs or T cells enriched from blood (not recorded which). The receptor source for this set is a woman in her thirties or forties with acute COVID-19. Both conserved end residues are part of each CDR3.

TRBJ1-2,TRBV19,CASTEWDRDDGYTF
TRBJ2-2,TRBV5-1,CASSLRPGEPGELFF
TRBJ2-5,TRBV5-1,CASSRWLRDRVLGETQYF
TRBJ2-7,TRBV5-5,CASILGQGTHEQYF
TRBJ1-1,TRBV7-6,CASSHGQGGNTEAFF
TRBJ2-2,TRBV27,CASSLSGLAGDTGELFF
TRBJ2-2,TRBV7-8,CASKLRTNWQGNTGELFF
TRBJ2-2,TRBV11-3,CASSPGTGNTGELFF
TRBJ2-2,TRBV9,CASSQRRLAGAQANTGELFF
TRBJ1-6,TRBV6-1,CASSERPEPPLHF
TRBJ1-6,TRBV5-5,CASSSLKGGNNSPLHF
TRBJ1-2,TRBV4-1,CASSHPGQRANYGYTF
TRBJ2-4,TRBV2,CASRQGLALGIQYF
TRBJ1-1,TRBV7-9,CASSWDSSTEAFF
TRBJ1-4,TRBV10-1,CASSPGTEKLFF
TRBJ2-3,TRBV6-5,CASRFGDTQYF
TRBJ1-1,TRBV5-1,CASSWRTGGSNTEAFF
TRBJ1-5,TRBV19,CASSISTGQGNQPQHF
TRBJ1-2,TRBV3-1/TRBV3-2,CASSQTLGTEDF
TRBJ1-3,TRBV10-3,CAINRDRPGNTIYF
TRBJ2-1,TRBV2,CAAPGGQGHEQFF
TRBJ2-2,TRBV9,CASSVDRGSNTGELFF
TRBJ2-2,TRBV9,CASSVGQGGTGELFF
TRBJ1-2,TRBV19,CASSFRDANYGYTF
TRBJ1-2,TRBV19,CASSIVGQGTNYGYTF
TRBJ2-5,TRBV7-2,CASRYTWTVTQETQYF
TRBJ2-5,TRBV4-2,CASSQTVQETQYF
TRBJ2-1,TRBV27,CASSLRIARFSYNEQFF
TRBJ1-1,TRBV5-4,CASSLSTGTATEAFF
TRBJ1-2,TRBV18,CASSSYVAGKSNYGYTF
TRBJ1-6,TRBV7-2,CASSPIWFTTGGFKSPLHF
TRBJ1-2,TRBV5-5,CASSLAAGGAFDYGYTF
TRBJ2-7,TRBV19,CASSPRGGAYEQYF
TRBJ2-1,TRBV30,CAWSATAIEQFF
TRBJ2-3,TRBV9,CASSKELSTDTQYF
TRBJ1-4,TRBV19,CASIAGQGASEKLFF
TRBJ2-7,TRBV30,CAWSVGGSGLEQYF
TRBJ1-3,TRBV7-8,CASSSQGQGNTIYF
TRBJ1-1,TRBV10-2,CASSELGSSEAFF
TRBJ1-5,TRBV28,CASSFSQGAVQPQHF
TRBJ2-1,TRBV7-2,CASSFPGRVFEQFF
TRBJ1-3,TRBV10-2,CASRRSGDAGNTIYF
TRBJ2-2,TRBV29-1,CSVYRGWTGELFF
TRBJ2-7,TRBV3-1/TRBV3-2,CASSQLIRDSSYEQYF
TRBJ2-3,TRBV9,CASTTGTSTDTQYF
TRBJ1-1,TRBV10-3,CASTKGQRNTEAFF
TRBJ1-1,TRBV5-1,CASSLTGGEAFF
TRBJ1-5,TRBV4-3,CASSQDPGGGQPQHF
TRBJ2-5,TRBV5-1,CASSIGQGQETQYF
TRBJ2-1,TRBV28,CASIRGSHNEQFF
TRBJ2-2,TRBV11-2,CASSLEDRVNRRLFF
TRBJ2-5,TRBV30,CAWGGLAGKQETQYF
TRBJ1-5,TRBV9,CASSRGGNGQPQHF
TRBJ1-1,TRBV6-2/TRBV6-3,CASSVQAAEAFF
TRBJ2-1,TRBV5-4,CASSPGTSGSSYNEQFF
TRBJ2-5,TRBV5-6,CASSRTLYQETQYF